The 22 T cell receptor beta chains listed next were all sequenced from one sample in a study of CD8+CD57+ T cells in acquired aplastic anemia. TCR beta VDJ combinations and CDR3 sequences were profiled from genomic DNA. Using its own MiXCR run on the reads, TCRdb lists one record per CDR3 protein. This table holds tens of thousands of distinct CDR3 sequences, around 76% found once. The sample comprised sorted CD4+, CD8+, or CD8+CD57+ T cells (not recorded which) from PBMCs. These receptors originate from a human donor in good health, serving as a control.

The CDR3 sequence: CSVGRDTEAFF. The CDR3 DNA reads TGCAGCGTTGGCAGGGACACTGAAGCTTTCTTT. The chain uses TRBV29-1 and TRBJ1-1, with D possibly TRBD1 on 5 matching bases. Deletions cut 4 bases from V and 3 bases from J, with 6 bases between. Per germline, CDR1 SQVTM and CDR2 ANQGSEA. This CDR3 contains 11 residues.

This chain links TRBV3-1 with TRBJ2-5; TRBD1 agrees at 12 bases. The germline V gene encodes CDR1 LGHDT and CDR2 YNNKEL (reference sequence). Unmatched junction bases numbered 5, after V lost 4 bases and J lost 5 bases. This CDR3 comprises 15 residues. Here the CDR3 reads CASSLGQGAGETQYF. The CDR3 DNA sequence: TGTGCCAGCAGCCTGGGACAGGGGGCGGGTGAGACCCAGTACTTC.

This chain links TRBV2 with TRBJ1-2; 10 nucleotides agree with TRBD1. In germline, CDR1 is SNHLY, CDR2 FYNNEI. This CDR3 comprises 15 residues. J was trimmed by 3 bases and V by 6 bases; bases with no gene match: 7. The CDR3 region has the DNA TGTGCCAGCAGCGCTGGGACAGGGGCCCACTATGGCTACACCTTC. Translating it yields CASSAGTGAHYGYTF.

The chain combines TRBV7-9 with TRBJ1-1; no firm D call. Germline V gene data show CDR1 as SEHNR and CDR2 as FQNEAQ (reference sequence). V was clipped by 2 bases and J by 8 bases, with 6 bases between them. CDR3 length: 11 amino acids. The CDR3 sequence: CASSLIDEAFF. The CDR3 bases are TGTGCCAGCAGCTTAATAGACGAAGCTTTCTTT.

This clonotype is categorized as medium-sized (0.01 to 0.1%). V gene TRBV11-1 combines with J gene TRBJ1-2, with 9 bases that match TRBD1. This CDR3 has 22 residues. The germline CDR1 and CDR2 sequences are SGHAT and FQDESV (reference sequence). V was clipped by 3 bases and J by 3 bases; unmatched bases: 26. The CDR3, as DNA: TGTGCCAGCAGCTTCAAGACCGGGACAGGGCCCCCATCTGGCCTTTTATACTATGGCTACACCTTC. Its translation is CASSFKTGTGPPSGLLYYGYTF.

CDR3 nucleotides: TGTGCCAGCAGCTTAGTAGGGCCGAGGAACTATGGCTACACCTTC. This translates into CASSLVGPRNYGYTF. V is TRBV7-2 and J is TRBJ1-2; D gene uncertain. This CDR3 has 15 residues. With 1 base removed from V and 2 bases from J, the gap between germline ends came to 11 bases. Germline lookup yields CDR1 SGHTA and CDR2 FQGNSA.

This sequence joins TRBV25-1 and TRBJ1-1, with 7 bases aligning to TRBD1. Germline assignment: CDR1 MGHDK and CDR2 SYGVNS. The CDR3 has 15 amino acids. The ends lost 6 bases at V and 0 bases at J; junction bases unmatched: 7. This CDR3 is CASRGQKLMNTEAFF. CDR3 nucleotide sequence: TGTGCCAGCAGGGGACAGAAACTTATGAACACTGAAGCTTTCTTT.

This chain links TRBV20-1 with TRBJ1-2; TRBD1 aligns across 8 bases. V shed 3 bases, J shed 1 base, and the junction held 1 base outside the gene matches. Germline assignment: CDR1 DFQATT and CDR2 SNEGSKA (reference sequence). This CDR3 region has 13 residues. The CDR3 nucleotides read TGCAGTGCTAGGGACAGGGATAACTATGGCTACACCTTC. Its translation: CSARDRDNYGYTF.

The chain uses TRBV5-8 and TRBJ2-7; D unresolved. Germline V gives CDR1 SGHTS, CDR2 YDEGEE. CDR3 size: 12 residues. V was trimmed by 2 bases and J by 6 bases, leaving 9 bases between them. The CDR3 nucleotides read TGTGCCAGCAGCTTCGGCCCAGCCGAGCAGTACTTC. This encodes CASSFGPAEQYF.

This chain uses TRBV11-1 with TRBJ2-1; 7 nucleotides match TRBD2. After removal of 1 base from V and 2 bases from J, the junction contained 2 bases not matched to a gene. The germline CDR1 and CDR2 sequences are SGHAT and FQDESV (reference sequence). The CDR3 runs to 15 residues. Written as DNA, the CDR3 is TGTGCCAGCAGCTTAGTTGGGAGGGCCTACAATGAGCAGTTCTTC. Protein: CASSLVGRAYNEQFF.

The chain couples TRBV24-1 to TRBJ2-1; 8 nucleotides align to TRBD2. With 4 bases clipped from V and 9 bases from J, the junction kept 13 bases outside the gene matches. The CDR3 is made up of 16 amino acids. Germline values: CDR1 KGHDR, CDR2 SFDVKD. The CDR3 DNA reads TGTGCCACCAGTGACCCCACCTACCGGGGGGGCGGTGAGCAGTTCTTC. Protein sequence: CATSDPTYRGGGEQFF.

Notes on this clonotype: No conserved phenylalanine or tryptophan is present at the end of the CDR3, so a read error is the likely explanation. The chain carries TRBV6-7 and TRBJ1-4, with D perhaps matching TRBD1 (5 bases). TRBV6-7 is sorted into the ORF group, with uncertain function. This CDR3 spans 16 amino acids. CDR3 loop: CASSSNLDRTNEKLFL. CDR3 DNA sequence: TGTGCTAGCAGTTCCAACCTAGACAGAACTAATGAAAAACTGTTTCTT.

About this clonotype: A read error may account for a junction end that differs from germline. The J gene is TRBJ1-6, the V gene TRBV5-6, with 8 bases matching TRBD1. The length of the CDR3 is 16 residues. Germline-derived CDR1 and CDR2 are SGHDT and YYEEEE. CDR3 region: CAISLTLDRDDSPLHF. For the CDR3, the DNA is TGTGCCATCAGCCTTACATTGGACAGGGACGATTCACCCCTCCACTTT.

The rearrangement joins TRBV25-1 to TRBJ1-2; possible D gene TRBD1, 5 bases. The CDR3 covers 13 residues. V lost 3 bases to trimming and J lost 9 bases, with 14 bases between them. Germline assignment: CDR1 MGHDK and CDR2 SYGVNS. CDR3 DNA: TGTGCCAGCAGTGACGGGACGACCCAAAGCTACACCTTC. It translates to CASSDGTTQSYTF.

By frequency in the sample, this clonotype is large. V gene TRBV29-1 combines with J gene TRBJ2-7; 7 bases are shared with TRBD1. The V gene's germline CDR1 is SQVTM and CDR2 ANQGSEA. The CDR3 is 14 residues long. After removal of 4 bases from V and 2 bases from J, the junction contained 8 bases not matched to a gene. CDR3: CSVVGAGTAYEQYF. CDR3 bases: TGCAGCGTTGTGGGAGCCGGGACAGCCTACGAGCAGTACTTC.

In this sample, this clonotype turned up many times. The V gene is TRBV13, the J gene TRBJ2-7, with 9 nucleotides matching TRBD1. The CDR3 has 14 residues. Germline CDR1 is PRHDT and CDR2 is FYEKMQ (reference sequence). The junction had 6 bases not matched to a gene; V was cut back by 6 bases and J by 3 bases. DNA for the CDR3: TGTGCCAGCAGAAAACAGGGGGCCCTCTACGAGCAGTACTTC. This gives the protein CASRKQGALYEQYF.

The chain couples TRBV10-2 to TRBJ1-2, with D possibly TRBD1 on 5 matching bases. The CDR3 has 12 amino acids. V shed 7 bases and J shed 4 bases, with 10 bases lying between them. From germline, CDR1 is WSHSY and CDR2 SAAADI. Here the CDR3 reads CASMKDSYGYTF. The CDR3 DNA reads as TGCGCCAGCATGAAAGACAGCTATGGCTACACCTTC.

The DNA for the CDR3 is TGTGCCAGCAGCGCGGGACGAACGATTACAGATACGCAGTATTTT. As protein: CASSAGRTITDTQYF. This chain joins TRBV7-7 and TRBJ2-3, with D maybe TRBD2 (6 bases). Germline V gene sequence: CDR1 SSHAT, CDR2 FNYEAQ (reference sequence). V lost 5 bases and J 3 bases, leaving 15 bases between the germline ends. The CDR3 has 15 residues.

This sequence joins TRBV5-6 and TRBJ2-2; D is unclear. Trimming pared 0 bases from V and 2 bases from J, leaving 5 bases between. The CDR3 length is 14 residues. The V gene's germline CDR1 is SGHDT and CDR2 YYEEEE. CDR3 DNA: TGTGCCAGCAGCTTGGAGCGAAACACCGGGGAGCTGTTTTTT. Translation: CASSLERNTGELFF.

The J gene is TRBJ2-7, the V gene TRBV7-2, with D possibly being TRBD1 (6 bases). Germline CDR1 and CDR2: SGHTA and FQGNSA. V lost 1 base and J lost 0, with 7 bases in between. This CDR3 comprises 14 residues. The CDR3 spells CASSLVDSSYEQYF. CDR3 nucleotide sequence: TGTGCCAGCAGCTTAGTGGACAGCTCCTACGAGCAGTACTTC.

This clonotype was counted a single time. The chain uses TRBV29-1 and TRBJ2-5, with TRBD2 identical over 12 bases. Per germline, CDR1 SQVTM and CDR2 ANQGSEA. This CDR3 spans 15 amino acids. The trim removed 3 bases at V and 5 bases at J, leaving 7 bases unmatched. CDR3 in DNA: TGCAGCGTTGACGCTAGCGGGAGGGCCGGTGAGACCCAGTACTTC. Its translation is CSVDASGRAGETQYF.

This clonotype was seen only once. The genes are TRBV5-8 and TRBJ1-2, with unresolved D. The CDR3 has 12 amino acids. Germline assignment: CDR1 SGHTS and CDR2 YDEGEE. V was clipped by 3 bases and J by 7 bases, with 10 bases between them. The CDR3 loop is CASSSGGAGYTF. DNA of the CDR3: TGTGCCAGCAGCTCAGGCGGCGCTGGCTACACCTTC.